The 17 T cell receptor beta chains below all came from one sample that was sequenced in a study of OX40 agonist ivuxolimab in advanced cancers. The method was immunoSEQ multiplex PCR; TCRdb's version includes in-frame clones alone and lacks a portion of them. The profile shows around 40,000 clones, roughly 78% of them singletons. This material consisted of CD4+ or CD8+ T cells sorted from blood, taken in a trial of the OX40 agonist ivuxolimab. The receptors were gathered from an adult with an advanced solid tumor such as melanoma, head and neck, liver or kidney cancer.

This clone turned up a few times. V and J are TRBV19 and TRBJ2-3, with D possibly TRBD2 on 6 matching bases. This CDR3 region has 14 residues. Trimming removed 5 bases from V and 4 bases from J, with 13 bases in between. CDR1 and CDR2 (germline): LNHDA, SQIVND (reference sequence). In nucleotides, the CDR3 is TGTGCCAGTAGTCGCCAGGGAGGTCCAGATACGCAGTATTTT. Protein: CASSRQGGPDTQYF.

The J gene is TRBJ1-5, the V gene TRBV7-2; tentative D call: TRBD1 (6 bases). From germline, CDR1 is SGHTA and CDR2 FQGNSA. CDR3 size: 16 residues. Trimming pared 2 bases from V and 6 bases from J, leaving 17 bases between. The CDR3 DNA follows: TGTGCCAGCAGCTTAACCGGGACAAGGGGGGCTCAGCCCCAGCATTTT. Protein sequence: CASSLTGTRGAQPQHF.

The V gene is TRBV19, the J gene TRBJ1-6; no firm D call. This CDR3 comprises 14 residues. The V and J ends lost 7 bases and 3 bases respectively, with 10 bases between them. CDR1 is LNHDA, CDR2 SQIVND, per germline (reference sequence). Here the CDR3 DNA reads TGTGCCAGTAAGGTGGAGCTCTATAATTCACCCCTCCACTTT. It encodes CASKVELYNSPLHF. The variable domain in full, with the rest retrieved from reference TRBV19 and TRBJ1-6, is DGGITQSPKYLFRKEGQNVTLSCEQNLNHDAMYWYRQDPGQGLRLIYYSQIVNDFQKGDIAEGYSVSREKKESFPLTVTSAQKNPTAFYLCASKVELYNSPLHFGNGTRLTVT.

This chain connects TRBV7-2 to TRBJ2-7, with TRBD1 as a possible D gene (6 bases). CDR1 SGHTA and CDR2 FQGNSA come from the germline V gene. V shed 3 bases and J shed 0 bases, with 12 bases lying between them. The CDR3 is made up of 15 amino acids. The CDR3 sequence is CASSLEGGSSYEQYF. The CDR3 DNA is TGTGCCAGCAGCTTGGAAGGGGGAAGCTCCTACGAGCAGTACTTC.

This chain joins TRBV6-1 and TRBJ1-6; tentatively, D is TRBD1 (6 bases). CDR1 is MNHNS, CDR2 SASEGT, per germline. Trimming cost V 7 bases and J 9 bases, with 19 bases left between them. The CDR3 runs to 15 residues. Written as DNA, the CDR3 is TGTGCCAGCACCGAGACTCATTTCAGGGGTTCACCCCTCCACTTT. As protein: CASTETHFRGSPLHF.

The chain uses TRBV6-4 and TRBJ1-1; D is possibly TRBD1 (5 bases). The ends were cut back, 6 bases at V and 3 bases at J, with 11 bases in the middle. The CDR3 has 13 amino acids. Germline loops: CDR1 MRHNA, CDR2 SNTAGT. DNA for the CDR3: TGTGCCAGCAGCTTGCGGGGGGACACTGAAGCTTTCTTT. It codes for CASSLRGDTEAFF.

V and J are TRBV5-8 and TRBJ2-3; D remains ambiguous. The germline V and J ends were trimmed by 0 bases and 0 bases, with 5 bases remaining between them. Germline V gene lookup returns CDR1 SGHTS and CDR2 YDEGEE. The CDR3 totals 14 residues. In nucleotides, the CDR3 is TGTGCCAGCAGCTTGGGAAGGAGCACAGATACGCAGTATTTT. Amino acid sequence: CASSLGRSTDTQYF.

The chain has TRBV14 and TRBJ2-3; D perhaps matches TRBD1 (7 bases). Germline loops: CDR1 SGHDN, CDR2 FVKESK. The V end was cut by 4 bases, the J end by 4 bases, with 12 bases between. CDR3 length: 14 residues. CDR3 in DNA: TGTGCCAGCAGCCGCGGGACAGACCCAGATACGCAGTATTTT. It specifies CASSRGTDPDTQYF.

This sequence joins TRBV7-7 and TRBJ2-5; tentatively, D is TRBD1 or TRBD2 (7 bases each). Per the germline V gene, CDR1 is SSHAT and CDR2 is FNYEAQ (reference sequence). The CDR3 length is 13 residues. In DNA, the CDR3 is TGTGCTAGCCAGGGGGGGCCACAAGAGACCCAGTACTTC. This codes for CASQGGPQETQYF. The variable domain in full, with the rest retrieved from reference TRBV7-7 and TRBJ2-5, is GAGVSQSPRYKVTKRGQDVTLRCDPISSHATLYWYQQALGQGPEFLTYFNYEAQPDKSGLPSDRFSAERPEGSISTLTIQRTEQRDSAMYRCASQGGPQETQYFGPGTRLLVL.

CDR3: CASSQAGVGANVLTF. For the CDR3, the DNA is TGTGCCAGCAGCCAAGCAGGGGTTGGGGCCAACGTCCTGACTTTC. This chain connects TRBV14 to TRBJ2-6, with D maybe TRBD1 (6 bases). The CDR3 contains 15 residues. Germline loops: CDR1 SGHDN, CDR2 FVKESK. V gave up 1 base and J gave up 3 bases, with 7 bases separating them.

V usage is TRBV4-3 and J usage is TRBJ2-5, with 9 positions matching TRBD2. After removal of 1 base from V and 5 bases from J, the junction contained 11 bases not matched to a gene. The length of the CDR3 is 17 residues. The germline CDR1 and CDR2 sequences are LGHNA and YSLEER. The CDR3: CASSQVLGGGAYETQYF. The CDR3 coding sequence is TGCGCCAGCAGCCAAGTTCTGGGCGGGGGGGCCTACGAGACCCAGTACTTC.

The V gene is TRBV5-4, the J gene TRBJ2-7, with 8 bases aligning to TRBD1. CDR1 and CDR2 from the germline V gene are SGHNT and YYREEE (reference sequence). The V and J ends lost 4 bases and 6 bases, in that order; junction bases with no gene match: 3. The CDR3 spans 12 residues. The CDR3 nucleotides read TGTGCCAGCAGCCCCGGACAGGGCGAGCAGTACTTC. Protein: CASSPGQGEQYF. The full variable domain, with the rest looked up from reference TRBV5-4 and TRBJ2-7, is ETGVTQSPTHLIKTRGQQVTLRCSSQSGHNTVSWYQQALGQGPQFIFQYYREEENGRGNFPPRFSGLQFPNYSSELNVNALELDDSALYLCASSPGQGEQYFGPGTRLTVT.

The chain couples TRBV7-2 to TRBJ1-6, with 9 bases matching TRBD1. Per the germline V gene, CDR1 is SGHTA and CDR2 is FQGNSA. The CDR3 consists of 14 residues. The trim removed 5 bases at V and 10 bases at J, leaving 6 bases unmatched. The CDR3 region has the DNA TGTGCCAGCAGCCGGACAGGGGCTAGGTCACCCCTCCACTTT. This sequence encodes CASSRTGARSPLHF.

This clone was counted only a few times. The chain combines TRBV2 with TRBJ1-1, with D uncertain. The CDR3 consists of 13 residues. V dropped 4 bases and J dropped 5 bases, with 11 bases sitting between them. The germline V gene encodes CDR1 SNHLY and CDR2 FYNNEI. The CDR3 DNA is TGTGCCAGCAGTGCGGCACGAGGGACTGAAGCTTTCTTT. Its translation: CASSAARGTEAFF.

CDR3 DNA: TGTGCCAGCAGCCCCGGATCCTACAATGAGCAGTTCTTC. The encoded protein is CASSPGSYNEQFF. The chain uses TRBV7-3 and TRBJ2-1; D not resolved. In germline, CDR1 is SGHTA, CDR2 FQGTGA. The CDR3 contains 13 residues. V lost 5 bases, J lost 1 base, and 6 bases lay in between.

The rearrangement joins TRBV15 to TRBJ2-3; D assignment may be TRBD1 or TRBD2 (5 bases each). With 0 bases removed from V and 4 bases from J, the gap between germline ends came to 17 bases. Germline CDR1 and CDR2: LNHNV and YYDKDF (reference sequence). The CDR3 runs 17 residues. This chain's CDR3 is CATSRDRARGLADTQYF. Written as DNA, the CDR3 is TGTGCCACCAGCAGAGATAGAGCGAGGGGCTTAGCAGATACGCAGTATTTT.

This clone appeared a few times. The chain has TRBV11-1 and TRBJ1-1, with a weak D call TRBD1 (5 bases). The CDR3 extends over 16 amino acids. V was pared by 2 bases and J by 1 base, with 14 bases between. CDR1 SGHAT and CDR2 FQDESV come from the germline V gene (reference sequence). In DNA form, the CDR3 reads TGTGCCAGCAGCTTAAAAGGCGGAGGGGCGAACACTGAAGCTTTCTTT. Translation gives CASSLKGGGANTEAFF. The full variable domain, completed using reference TRBV11-1 and TRBJ1-1, is EAEVAQSPRYKITEKSQAVAFWCDPISGHATLYWYRQILGQGPELLVQFQDESVVDDSQLPKDRFSAERLKGVDSTLKIQPAELGDSAMYLCASSLKGGGANTEAFFGQGTRLTVV.